These 5 T cell receptor beta chains share one sample of origin, sequenced in a study of shared clonotypes between healthy human individuals. Clones were read by immunoSEQ multiplex PCR, and TCRdb kept only the in-frame ones, dropping some. Among a few hundred thousand clones listed, about 96% were seen once. Sequenced input: memory CD8+ T cells sorted from blood. Subset here: CD45RO+ cells pooled with CCR7-negative TemRA cells. The receptors come from a man aged 30-40 years in good health.

V usage is TRBV28 and J usage is TRBJ1-5; no clear D gene. With 5 bases removed from V and 7 bases from J, the gap between germline ends came to 9 bases. CDR3 length: 12 residues. The germline V gene encodes CDR1 MDHEN and CDR2 SYDVKM. The CDR3 region is CASSLERQPQHF. The CDR3 DNA sequence: TGTGCCAGCAGTCTGGAAAGGCAGCCCCAGCATTTT. Looking up the rest from reference TRBV28 and TRBJ1-5 gives the full variable domain: DVKVTQSSRYLVKRTGEKVFLECVQDMDHENMFWYRQDPGLGLRLIYFSYDVKMKEKGDIPEGYSVSREKKERFSLILESASTNQTSMYLCASSLERQPQHFGDGTRLSIL.

The genes are TRBV6-5 and TRBJ1-1, with 7 bases aligning to TRBD1. Trimming cost V 6 bases and J 10 bases; bases outside gene matches: 11. This CDR3 has 13 residues. CDR1 is MNHEY and CDR2 is SVGAGI in the germline V gene. In DNA, the CDR3 is TGTGCCAGCAGCCGCCAAAACAGGGGCAGAGCTTTCTTT. Translated: CASSRQNRGRAFF.

In nucleotides, the CDR3 is TGTGCCAGCAGCCGCCAGGGGACCGGGGAGCTGTTTTTT. It specifies CASSRQGTGELFF. This chain connects TRBV11-3 to TRBJ2-2; D perhaps matches TRBD1 (6 bases). This CDR3 has 13 residues. The V gene's germline CDR1 is SGHNT and CDR2 YENEEA. Trimming left V 5 bases short and J 5 bases short, with 9 bases between.

V and J are TRBV27 and TRBJ2-7, with 7 bases matching TRBD2. Germline values: CDR1 MNHEY, CDR2 SMNVEV (reference sequence). The CDR3 has 14 residues. V trimming: 2 bases; J trimming: 2 bases; junction bases outside the gene matches: 3. CDR3 nucleotides: TGTGCCAGCAGTTTACAGCGGGAAGCCTACGAGCAGTACTTC. Encoded protein: CASSLQREAYEQYF.

Only one count was recorded for this clone. The V and J genes are TRBV5-4 and TRBJ2-1, with 9 bases aligning to TRBD2. The J segment lost 12 bases and the V segment lost 1 base, leaving 8 bases of the junction unmatched. CDR1 is SGHNT and CDR2 is YYREEE in the germline V gene (reference sequence). The CDR3 totals 14 residues. The CDR3 nucleotides are TGTGCCAGCAGCTTGTTAGCGGGAGAGGGGCCGCAGTTCTTC. Translating gives CASSLLAGEGPQFF.